This is a list of T cell receptor beta chains from one sample in a study of T cell repertoires in cytomegalovirus infection. TCRdb re-called the reads through MiXCR, storing one row per CDR3 protein. The sample contains around 450,000 distinct CDR3 sequences, approximately 33% of which appear only once. Sequenced input: PBMCs. These receptors were obtained from a human donor in good health (CMV status not recorded). Some clones in this sample may be carry-over from other donors' samples. Each CDR3 is given with its conserved first and last residue. Fields, in order: V gene, clone size, J gene, D gene, CDR3 protein, CDR3 DNA. The D gene is left open where the match is weak. Size is omitted from some rows. Given values are once, few, many or a class for expanded clones.

V gene: TRBV19
clone size: few
J gene: TRBJ2-3
D gene: TRBD1
CDR3 protein: CASTGTGVTDTQYF
CDR3 DNA: TGTGCCAGCACCGGGACAGGGGTTACAGATACGCAGTATTTT

V gene: TRBV2
clone size: NA
J gene: TRBJ2-3
D gene: TRBD2
CDR3 protein: CASTRGGLANTDTQYF
CDR3 DNA: TGTGCCAGCACCAGAGGGGGACTAGCGAACACAGATACGCAGTATTTT

V gene: TRBV5-5
clone size: few
J gene: TRBJ1-3
D gene: TRBD1
CDR3 protein: CASSRSTGNGNTIYF
CDR3 DNA: TGTGCCAGCAGCCGATCGACAGGGAACGGAAACACCATATATTTT

V gene: TRBV12-5
clone size: few
J gene: TRBJ1-4
D gene: NA
CDR3 protein: CASGLIRTRTGYSRIVEKLFF
CDR3 DNA: TGTGCTAGTGGTTTAATTCGGACACGGACTGGATACTCGCGCATCGTTGAAAAACTGTTTTTT

V gene: TRBV7-8
clone size: many
J gene: TRBJ2-7
D gene: NA
CDR3 protein: CASSLGARSDEQYF
CDR3 DNA: TGTGCCAGCAGCTTAGGTGCGAGGAGCGACGAGCAGTACTTC

V gene: TRBV27
clone size: NA
J gene: TRBJ1-1
D gene: TRBD1
CDR3 protein: CASSLSCGQGRTEAFF
CDR3 DNA: TGTGCCAGCAGTTTATCGTGTGGACAGGGGCGAACTGAAGCTTTCTTT

V gene: TRBV6-5
clone size: few
J gene: TRBJ1-2
D gene: NA
CDR3 protein: CAILLVLNYGYTF
CDR3 DNA: TGTGCCATCCTTCTCGTCCTGAACTATGGCTACACCTTC

V gene: TRBV5-3
clone size: NA
J gene: TRBJ1-3
D gene: NA
CDR3 protein: CASSSTPGPTGNTIYF
CDR3 DNA: TGTGCCAGCAGCTCTACTCCGGGTCCTACTGGAAACACCATATATTTT

V gene: TRBV12-3/TRBV12-4
clone size: few
J gene: TRBJ2-3
D gene: TRBD1
CDR3 protein: CASSRTGYGQYF
CDR3 DNA: TGTGCCAGCAGCCGGACAGGGTATGGGCAGTATTTT

V gene: TRBV9
clone size: NA
J gene: TRBJ2-1
D gene: TRBD1
CDR3 protein: CASSLRDRGGNEQLF
CDR3 DNA: TGTGCCAGCAGCCTCCGTGACAGGGGAGGAAATGAGCAGTTATTC

V gene: TRBV11-2
clone size: NA
J gene: TRBJ1-1
D gene: NA
CDR3 protein: CASSLVVGSAFF
CDR3 DNA: TGTGCCAGCAGCTTAGTTGTAGGCTCGGCTTTCTTT

V gene: TRBV23-1
clone size: few
J gene: TRBJ1-2
D gene: NA
CDR3 protein: CATPYYGYTF
CDR3 DNA: TGCGCCACCCCGTACTATGGCTACACCTTC

V gene: TRBV6-5
clone size: few
J gene: TRBJ1-6
D gene: NA
CDR3 protein: CASSQGRGPLHF
CDR3 DNA: TGTGCCAGCAGCCAAGGACGCGGGCCCCTCCACTTT

V gene: TRBV15
clone size: NA
J gene: TRBJ1-2
D gene: NA
CDR3 protein: CATSGWTPSYTF
CDR3 DNA: TGTGCCACCAGCGGCTGGACACCTTCCTACACCTTC

V gene: TRBV7-4
clone size: few
J gene: TRBJ2-7
D gene: NA
CDR3 protein: CASSLALGGSPKPTIYEQYF
CDR3 DNA: TGTGCCAGCAGCTTAGCGTTGGGGGGCTCCCCGAAACCGACAATATACGAGCAGTACTTC

V gene: TRBV20-1
clone size: once
J gene: TRBJ1-1
D gene: TRBD1
CDR3 protein: CSASTGGPMNTEAFF
CDR3 DNA: TGCAGTGCGTCGACAGGGGGACCAATGAACACTGAAGCTTTCTTT

V gene: TRBV5-1
clone size: few
J gene: TRBJ1-2
D gene: TRBD1
CDR3 protein: CASSSDGTVRRGYTF
CDR3 DNA: TGCGCCAGCAGCTCGGACGGGACAGTGCGTCGGGGCTACACCTTC

V gene: TRBV14
clone size: many
J gene: TRBJ1-3
D gene: NA
CDR3 protein: CASSPTIPAYTIYF
CDR3 DNA: TGTGCCAGCAGCCCCACCATCCCGGCATACACCATATATTTT

V gene: TRBV6-1
clone size: NA
J gene: TRBJ1-1
D gene: NA
CDR3 protein: CASSPTGRAEAFF
CDR3 DNA: TGTGCCAGCAGTCCGACGGGCCGAGCTGAAGCTTTCTTT

V gene: TRBV15
clone size: NA
J gene: TRBJ2-7
D gene: NA
CDR3 protein: CATSRVSGYYEQYF
CDR3 DNA: TGTGCCACCAGCAGAGTTTCGGGGTACTACGAGCAGTACTTC

V gene: TRBV12-3/TRBV12-4
clone size: few
J gene: TRBJ2-5
D gene: NA
CDR3 protein: CASSRAAARETQYF
CDR3 DNA: TGTGCCAGCAGCCGAGCCGCTGCGAGGGAGACCCAGTACTTC

V gene: TRBV7-8
clone size: many
J gene: TRBJ2-1
D gene: TRBD2
CDR3 protein: CASSLVTSGASYNEQFF
CDR3 DNA: TGTGCCAGCAGCTTAGTCACTAGCGGGGCATCCTACAATGAGCAGTTCTTC

V gene: TRBV5-1
clone size: NA
J gene: TRBJ1-5
D gene: TRBD1
CDR3 protein: CASSLEGQGQPQHF
CDR3 DNA: TGCGCCAGCAGCTTGGAGGGACAGGGGCAGCCCCAGCATTTT

V gene: TRBV4-1
clone size: NA
J gene: TRBJ1-4
D gene: NA
CDR3 protein: CASSPWTSTNEKLFF
CDR3 DNA: TGCGCCAGCAGCCCTTGGACATCAACTAATGAAAAACTGTTTTTT

V gene: TRBV11-2
clone size: NA
J gene: TRBJ2-5
D gene: NA
CDR3 protein: CASSNPGTATWETQYF
CDR3 DNA: TGTGCCAGCAGCAACCCGGGGACGGCCACCTGGGAGACCCAGTACTTC

V gene: TRBV19
clone size: few
J gene: TRBJ1-1
D gene: NA
CDR3 protein: CASTRVIMNTEAFF
CDR3 DNA: TGTGCCAGTACCAGGGTCATCATGAACACTGAAGCTTTCTTT

V gene: TRBV20-1
clone size: few
J gene: TRBJ1-4
D gene: NA
CDR3 protein: CSARDKRDRVCFF
CDR3 DNA: TGCAGTGCTAGAGATAAACGCGACCGGGTCTGTTTTTTT

V gene: TRBV4-1
clone size: NA
J gene: TRBJ2-7
D gene: NA
CDR3 protein: CASSQEAGEEQYF
CDR3 DNA: TGCGCCAGCAGCCAAGAAGCCGGTGAGGAGCAGTACTTC

V gene: TRBV7-2
clone size: few
J gene: TRBJ2-7
D gene: NA
CDR3 protein: CASSFTGIYEQYF
CDR3 DNA: TGTGCCAGCAGCTTCACAGGGATCTACGAGCAGTACTTC

V gene: TRBV10-3
clone size: few
J gene: TRBJ1-1
D gene: TRBD1
CDR3 protein: CAISESDRGNTEAFF
CDR3 DNA: TGTGCCATCAGTGAATCGGACAGGGGGAACACTGAAGCTTTCTTT

V gene: TRBV19
clone size: few
J gene: TRBJ2-7
D gene: NA
CDR3 protein: CASSTSVLYEQYF
CDR3 DNA: TGTGCCAGTAGTACATCGGTCCTCTACGAGCAGTACTTC

V gene: TRBV4-3
clone size: NA
J gene: TRBJ2-1
D gene: TRBD1
CDR3 protein: CASSQDGAGGGNEQFF
CDR3 DNA: TGCGCCAGCAGCCAAGATGGGGCAGGGGGCGGCAATGAGCAGTTCTTC

V gene: TRBV4-2
clone size: NA
J gene: TRBJ1-1
D gene: NA
CDR3 protein: CAISPARAGAVNTEAFF
CDR3 DNA: TGTGCCATCAGCCCCGCGAGGGCCGGAGCCGTTAACACTGAAGCTTTCTTT

V gene: TRBV25-1
clone size: few
J gene: TRBJ2-5
D gene: TRBD1
CDR3 protein: CASSELDRAQTQYF
CDR3 DNA: TGTGCCAGCAGTGAGTTGGACAGGGCGCAGACCCAGTACTTC

V gene: TRBV12-3/TRBV12-4
clone size: NA
J gene: TRBJ1-1
D gene: NA
CDR3 protein: CASSLAGVNIEAFF
CDR3 DNA: TGTGCCAGCAGTTTGGCAGGGGTGAACATTGAAGCTTTCTTT

V gene: TRBV19
clone size: NA
J gene: TRBJ1-5
D gene: TRBD1
CDR3 protein: CASSTTGQGNQPQHF
CDR3 DNA: TGTGCCAGTAGTACGACGGGACAGGGAAATCAGCCCCAGCATTTT

V gene: TRBV7-9
clone size: few
J gene: TRBJ2-7
D gene: NA
CDR3 protein: CASSFDSGLRYEQYF
CDR3 DNA: TGTGCCAGCAGCTTCGACTCGGGTCTTCGCTACGAGCAGTACTTC

V gene: TRBV12-3/TRBV12-4
clone size: NA
J gene: TRBJ2-7
D gene: NA
CDR3 protein: CASSPVGPYEQYF
CDR3 DNA: TGTGCCAGCAGTCCAGTGGGACCCTACGAGCAGTACTTC

V gene: TRBV28
clone size: few
J gene: TRBJ2-1
D gene: NA
CDR3 protein: CASSSRTFGIEQFF
CDR3 DNA: TGTGCCAGCAGCTCCCGGACCTTTGGTATTGAGCAGTTCTTC

V gene: TRBV4-1
clone size: few
J gene: TRBJ1-5
D gene: NA
CDR3 protein: CASSQRLNQPQHF
CDR3 DNA: TGCGCCAGCAGCCAACGGCTGAATCAGCCCCAGCATTTT

V gene: TRBV14
clone size: NA
J gene: TRBJ2-1
D gene: NA
CDR3 protein: CASSQDRRGPLMGEQFF
CDR3 DNA: TGTGCCAGCAGCCAAGATAGGAGGGGTCCCCTTATGGGGGAGCAGTTCTTC